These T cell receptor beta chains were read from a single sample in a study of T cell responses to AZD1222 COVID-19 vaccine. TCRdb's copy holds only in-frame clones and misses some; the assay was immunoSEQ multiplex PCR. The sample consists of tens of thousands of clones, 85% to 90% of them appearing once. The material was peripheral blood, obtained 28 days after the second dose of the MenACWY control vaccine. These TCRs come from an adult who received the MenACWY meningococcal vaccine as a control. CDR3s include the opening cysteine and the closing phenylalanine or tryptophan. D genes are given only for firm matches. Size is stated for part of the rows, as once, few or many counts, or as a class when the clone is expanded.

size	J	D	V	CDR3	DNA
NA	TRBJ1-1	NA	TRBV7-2	CASSLAPLGTEAFF	TGTGCCAGCAGCTTAGCGCCCCTGGGCACTGAAGCTTTCTTT
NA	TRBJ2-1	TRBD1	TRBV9	CASSVTGVEQFF	TGTGCCAGCAGCGTGACAGGGGTTGAGCAGTTCTTC
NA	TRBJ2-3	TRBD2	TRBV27	CASRVTSGRTDTQYF	TGTGCCAGCAGGGTGACTAGCGGGAGGACAGATACGCAGTATTTT
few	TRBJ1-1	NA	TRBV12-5	CASAPGNTEAFF	TGTGCTAGTGCCCCCGGGAACACTGAAGCTTTCTTT
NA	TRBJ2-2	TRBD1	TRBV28	CASSGSDRGRPEHTNTGELFF	TGTGCCAGCAGTGGCTCGGACAGGGGCCGACCTGAACATACGAACACCGGGGAGCTGTTTTTT
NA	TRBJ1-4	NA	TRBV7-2	CASSWKATNEKLFF	TGTGCCAGCAGCTGGAAAGCAACTAATGAAAAACTGTTTTTT
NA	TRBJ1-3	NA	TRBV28	CASSLSAGSGDTIYF	TGTGCCAGCAGTTTATCGGCGGGCAGCGGAGACACCATATATTTT
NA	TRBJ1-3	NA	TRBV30	CAWRNIGNTIYF	TGTGCCTGGAGAAATATAGGAAACACCATATATTTT
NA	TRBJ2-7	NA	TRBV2	CASSLMNYEQYF	TGTGCCAGCAGCCTCATGAACTACGAGCAGTACTTC
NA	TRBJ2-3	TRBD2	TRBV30	CAWKPYSGGASDTQYF	TGTGCCTGGAAGCCTTATAGCGGGGGGGCCTCAGATACGCAGTATTTT
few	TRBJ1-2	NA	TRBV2	CASSEAQILLVGGYTF	TGTGCCAGCAGTGAAGCGCAAATCCTCTTGGTCGGGGGCTACACCTTC
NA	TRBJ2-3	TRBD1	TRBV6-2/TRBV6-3	CASSPGTGVTDTQYF	TGTGCCAGCAGCCCCGGGACAGGGGTAACAGATACGCAGTATTTT
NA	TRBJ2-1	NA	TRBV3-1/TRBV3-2	CASSHVRFRGNEQFF	TGTGCCAGCAGCCATGTACGCTTCAGGGGAAATGAGCAGTTCTTC
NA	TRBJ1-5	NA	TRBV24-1	CATSDRGQPQHF	TGTGCCACCAGTGATCGAGGTCAGCCCCAGCATTTT
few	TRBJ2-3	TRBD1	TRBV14	CASSQDRGRTGGRDTQYF	TGTGCCAGCAGCCAAGATCGGGGAAGGACAGGGGGGAGAGATACGCAGTATTTT
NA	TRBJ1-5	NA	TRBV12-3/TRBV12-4	CASSRNSQPQHF	TGTGCCAGCAGCCGAAACAGTCAGCCCCAGCATTTT
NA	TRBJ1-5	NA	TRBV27	CASSFRTDGQPQHF	TGTGCCAGCAGTTTTCGGACAGACGGACAGCCCCAGCATTTT
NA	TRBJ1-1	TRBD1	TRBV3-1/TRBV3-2	CASSQDFSGGQIPFF	TGTGCCAGCAGCCAAGACTTCTCAGGGGGCCAGATACCTTTCTTT
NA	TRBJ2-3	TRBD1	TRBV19	CASSEDRGRDTQYF	TGTGCCAGTAGCGAGGACAGGGGTCGGGATACGCAGTATTTT
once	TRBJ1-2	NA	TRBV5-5	CASSFGLHYGYTF	TGTGCCAGCAGCTTCGGCCTCCACTATGGCTACACCTTC
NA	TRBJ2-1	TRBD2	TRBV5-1	CASSLKLAGAFQFF	TGCGCCAGCAGCTTGAAACTAGCGGGAGCCTTCCAGTTCTTC
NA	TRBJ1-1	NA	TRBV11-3	CASSPRSPTGANTEAFF	TGTGCCAGCAGCCCAAGGTCCCCGACAGGAGCCAACACTGAAGCTTTCTTT
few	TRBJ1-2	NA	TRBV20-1	CSSGDGYTF	TGCAGCAGTGGGGATGGCTACACCTTC
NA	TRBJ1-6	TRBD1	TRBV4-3	CASSQEQGKDSPLHF	TGCGCCAGCAGCCAAGAACAGGGGAAAGATTCACCCCTCCACTTT
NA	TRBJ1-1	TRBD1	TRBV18	CASSPQWDREATEAFF	TGTGCCAGCTCACCACAGTGGGACAGGGAGGCCACTGAAGCTTTCTTT
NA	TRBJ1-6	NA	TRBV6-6	CASSYSPVGGSPLHF	TGTGCCAGCAGTTACTCGCCGGTCGGCGGGTCACCCCTCCACTTT
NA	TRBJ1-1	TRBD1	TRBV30	CAWSPPTGANTEAFF	TGTGCCTGGAGTCCCCCGACAGGGGCGAACACTGAAGCTTTCTTT
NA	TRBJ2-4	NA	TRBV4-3	CASSQGILVGDIQYF	TGCGCCAGCAGCCAAGGGATCCTAGTTGGGGACATTCAGTACTTC
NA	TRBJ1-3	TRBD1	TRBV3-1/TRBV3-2	CASSQGARGSGNTIYF	TGTGCCAGCAGCCAAGGTGCCAGGGGGAGCGGAAACACCATATATTTT
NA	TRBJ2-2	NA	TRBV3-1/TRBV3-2	CASRPLGSETHGELFF	TGTGCCAGCAGGCCTCTCGGGAGCGAAACTCACGGGGAGCTGTTTTTT
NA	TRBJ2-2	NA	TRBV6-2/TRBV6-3	CASSRGTANTGELFF	TGTGCCAGCAGCCGGGGGACAGCGAACACCGGGGAGCTGTTTTTT
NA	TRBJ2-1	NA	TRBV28	CAGGLRYHNEQFF	TGTGCCGGGGGTTTACGGTACCACAATGAGCAGTTCTTC
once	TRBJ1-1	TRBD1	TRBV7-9	CAGRQGGTEAFF	TGTGCCGGAAGACAGGGAGGCACTGAAGCTTTCTTT
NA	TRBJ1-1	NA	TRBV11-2	CASDLLGRATEAFF	TGTGCCAGTGACCTTCTAGGACGGGCCACTGAAGCTTTCTTT
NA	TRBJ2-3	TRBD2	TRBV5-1	CASSLVTSGGEGTQYF	TGCGCCAGCAGCTTGGTAACTAGCGGGGGGGAAGGTACGCAGTATTTT
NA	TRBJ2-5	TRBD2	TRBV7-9	CASSLGWTSGRSQETQYF	TGTGCCAGCAGCTTAGGTTGGACTAGCGGGAGAAGCCAAGAGACCCAGTACTTC
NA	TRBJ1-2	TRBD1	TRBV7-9	CASSLVIIGTGDGGYTF	TGTGCCAGCAGCTTAGTGATTATCGGGACAGGGGACGGAGGCTACACCTTC
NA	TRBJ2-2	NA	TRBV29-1	CSVEEMGAGELFF	TGCAGCGTTGAAGAAATGGGTGCCGGGGAGCTGTTTTTT
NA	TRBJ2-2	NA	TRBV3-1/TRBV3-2	CASSRTLGNTGELFF	TGTGCCAGCAGCCGGACGTTGGGAAACACCGGGGAGCTGTTTTTT
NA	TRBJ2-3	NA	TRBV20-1	CSASRGTQYF	TGCAGTGCTAGTAGGGGTACGCAGTATTTT
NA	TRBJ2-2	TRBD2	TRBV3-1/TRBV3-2	CASSQDGLAGGTGELFF	TGTGCCAGCAGCCAAGATGGGCTAGCGGGGGGCACCGGGGAGCTGTTTTTT
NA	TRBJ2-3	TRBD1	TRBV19	CASSPLTGDGGYTQYF	TGTGCCAGTAGTCCTTTGACAGGGGATGGTGGATATACGCAGTATTTT
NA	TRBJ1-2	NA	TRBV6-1	CASSEAPGGSYGYTF	TGTGCCAGCAGTGAAGCTCCCGGGGGCAGCTATGGCTACACCTTC
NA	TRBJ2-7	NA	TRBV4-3	CASSQARSYEQYF	TGCGCCAGCAGCCAAGCCAGGAGCTACGAGCAGTACTTC
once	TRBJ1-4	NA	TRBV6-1	CASSEIQGPEKLFF	TGTGCCAGCAGTGAAATCCAGGGTCCTGAAAAACTGTTTTTT
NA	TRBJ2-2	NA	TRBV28	CASIGQSTGELFF	TGTGCCAGCATTGGTCAGAGCACCGGGGAGCTGTTTTTT